This passage covers 11 T cell receptor beta chains from one sample sequenced in a study of early T cells in non-severe SARS-CoV-2 infection. TCRdb reprocessed the 5' RACE reads via MiXCR and lists one record per CDR3 protein. The repertoire has under 100,000 distinct CDR3 sequences, approximately 14% of them found once; the top ten carry around 1.5%. Specimen: whole blood. The receptors derive from an adult who was a healthcare worker with PCR-confirmed SARS-CoV-2 infection or an uninfected control (not recorded which).

The rearrangement uses TRBV19 and TRBJ2-7; weak D call: TRBD1 (5 bases). V was trimmed by 4 bases and J by 1 base, leaving 14 bases between them. The germline gives CDR1 LNHDA, CDR2 SQIVND (reference sequence). This CDR3 has 15 residues. CDR3 sequence reads: CASSRGDAVSYEQYF. In DNA form, the CDR3 reads TGTGCCAGTAGTAGGGGCGACGCGGTATCCTACGAGCAGTACTTC.

The genes are TRBV10-3 and TRBJ1-1; D remains ambiguous. Looked up from germline, CDR1 is ENHRY and CDR2 is SYGVKD. The CDR3 extends over 12 amino acids. The ends were cut back, 6 bases at V and 4 bases at J, with 9 bases in the middle. The CDR3 here is CAISLKGTEAFF. The CDR3 DNA reads TGTGCCATCAGCCTCAAGGGCACTGAAGCTTTCTTT.

This clonotype was counted between two and nine times. The chain joins TRBV7-3 to TRBJ2-3; the D gene could be TRBD1 or TRBD2 (5 bases each). V was shortened by 3 bases and J by 1 base, with 11 bases between the two germline ends. This CDR3 is 15 amino acids long. Germline CDR1 reads SGHTA; CDR2 reads FQGTGA. CDR3 bases: TGTGCCAGCAGCTTTGATGGGGGACGCACAGATACGCAGTATTTT. Protein sequence: CASSFDGGRTDTQYF.

In this sample, this clonotype turned up many times. V is TRBV6-5 and J is TRBJ2-7, with D unclear. Per germline, CDR1 MNHEY and CDR2 SVGAGI. V was trimmed by 5 bases and J by 0 bases, leaving 17 bases between them. The CDR3 has 16 amino acids. In DNA, the CDR3 is TGTGCCAGCAGTGCACCTTCGACCCAGCACTCCTACGAGCAGTACTTC. Amino acids: CASSAPSTQHSYEQYF.

This clonotype was observed at least ten times. The genes are TRBV11-2 and TRBJ1-1, with 11 positions matching TRBD1. This CDR3 is built from 14 residues. In germline, CDR1 is SGHAT, CDR2 FQNNGV. V was clipped by 5 bases and J by 4 bases; unmatched bases: 3. Written as DNA, the CDR3 is TGTGCCAGCAGCGGACAGGGGGCTGGCACTGAAGCTTTCTTT. Amino acids: CASSGQGAGTEAFF.

This clonotype was seen more than once but under ten times. The chain combines TRBV6-2 or TRBV6-3 with TRBJ1-5; D is undetermined. V was trimmed by 10 bases and J by 4 bases, leaving 17 bases between them. Germline loops: CDR1 MNHEY, CDR2 SVGEGT. The CDR3 consists of 14 residues. CDR3 nucleotide sequence: TGTGCCAACTTTGGATGCGTTGGGAATCAGCCCCAGCATTTT. Protein product: CANFGCVGNQPQHF.

A note on this clonotype: One end of the junction fails to match germline, which may point to a read error. The chain couples TRBV5-1 to TRBJ2-1; 8 nucleotides agree with TRBD2. The germline V gene encodes CDR1 SGHRS and CDR2 YFSETQ. CDR3 length: 15 residues. Written as DNA, the CDR3 is TGCACCAGCCGCCGGGACGGGGGGGACTACAATGAGCAGTTCTTC. It encodes CTSRRDGGDYNEQFF.

This clonotype was counted ten times or more. V usage is TRBV18 and J usage is TRBJ1-5; D unresolved. CDR1 and CDR2 (germline): KGHSH, LQKENI. Trimming stripped 6 bases from V and 5 bases from J, with 20 bases between. CDR3 length: 16 amino acids. The DNA of the CDR3 is TGTGCCAGCTCCCAGAGTCGGGAGGGAGGGTATCAGCCCCAGCATTTT. This codes for CASSQSREGGYQPQHF.

There are a few counts of this clonotype. V is TRBV15 and J is TRBJ1-2; 9 nucleotides align to TRBD1. V gave up 0 bases and J gave up 6 bases; unmatched junction bases: 11. The CDR3 runs to 17 residues. Germline V CDR1 and CDR2: LNHNV, YYDKDF (reference sequence). The CDR3 DNA follows: TGTGCCACCAGCAGAGATCCCCTACAGGGGGCATTTGATGGCTACACCTTC. Its translation is CATSRDPLQGAFDGYTF.

This clonotype has at least ten counts. This sequence joins TRBV7-9 and TRBJ2-7; 7 nucleotides agree with TRBD1. This CDR3 spans 15 amino acids. Germline V gives CDR1 SEHNR, CDR2 FQNEAQ (reference sequence). J gave up 5 bases and V 6 bases, and 13 bases lay outside the gene matches. CDR3 amino acids: CASRGTRDSFDEQYF. For the CDR3, the DNA is TGTGCCAGCAGGGGGACCCGGGACAGTTTCGACGAGCAGTACTTC. The whole variable domain, filled in from reference TRBV7-9 and TRBJ2-7, reads DTGVSQNPRHKITKRGQNVTFRCDPISEHNRLYWYRQTLGQGPEFLTYFQNEAQLEKSRLLSDRFSAERPKGSFSTLEIQRTEQGDSAMYLCASRGTRDSFDEQYFGPGTRLTVT.

This clonotype was observed at least ten times. V gene TRBV15 combines with J gene TRBJ1-6, with TRBD1 identical over 7 bases. V gave up 5 bases and J gave up 8 bases; unmatched junction bases: 6. There are 14 residues in the CDR3. CDR1 and CDR2 (germline): LNHNV, YYDKDF (reference sequence). CDR3 sequence: CATSETGQDSPLHF. The CDR3 DNA is TGTGCCACCAGCGAGACAGGGCAGGATTCACCCCTCCACTTT.